Listed here are 3 T cell receptor beta chains from one sample, sequenced in a study of cytomegalovirus exposure and HLA in healthy donors. Primers included in the PCR were 60 Vbeta and 13 Jbeta primers. The protocol was immunoSEQ multiplex PCR, while the TCRdb copy is restricted to in-frame clones and leaves out a portion. The profile shows over 30,000 clones, 65% to 75% of them singletons. The sample taken for sequencing was PBMCs. The receptors were gathered from a middle-aged man in good health and CMV-seropositive.

This clone occurred a few times. The chain couples TRBV5-6 to TRBJ1-1, with D possibly matching TRBD1 (5 bases). Trimming removed 4 bases from V and 12 bases from J, with 16 bases in between. CDR1 SGHDT and CDR2 YYEEEE come from the germline V gene. The CDR3 extends over 12 amino acids. The CDR3 is CASSPGGVVSFF. The CDR3 DNA follows: TGTGCCAGCAGCCCTGGAGGGGTAGTGTCTTTCTTT. The full variable domain, with the rest looked up from reference TRBV5-6 and TRBJ1-1, is DAGVTQSPTHLIKTRGQQVTLRCSPKSGHDTVSWYQQALGQGPQFIFQYYEEEERQRGNFPDRFSGHQFPNYSSELNVNALLLGDSALYLCASSPGGVVSFFGQGTRLTVV.

Note on this clone: The sample has other DNA sequences that encode this CDR3 too. This rearrangement joins TRBV7-2 to TRBJ2-7; 7 positions match TRBD2. Germline loops: CDR1 SGHTA, CDR2 FQGNSA. The CDR3 loop spans 15 amino acids. J was trimmed by 4 bases and V by 5 bases; bases with no gene match: 11. In DNA, the CDR3 is TGTGCCAGCAGCGTTGCCGGGACTAACTCTTACGAGCAGTACTTC. Its protein product is CASSVAGTNSYEQYF.

This chain uses TRBV6-6 with TRBJ2-3, with 13 bases identical to TRBD2. The germline CDR1 and CDR2 sequences are MNHNY and SVGAGI (reference sequence). The CDR3 is 15 amino acids. V dropped 5 bases and J dropped 5; count of bases not matched to a gene: 4. CDR3: CASSTSGGAGDTQYF. CDR3 bases: TGTGCCAGCAGTACTAGCGGGGGGGCCGGAGATACGCAGTATTTT.